The sequence of this T cell receptor (beta chain) was determined in a study of shared clonotypes between healthy human individuals. Study outcomes and limitations: Researchers sampled only blood; tissue repertoires likely differ.

Donors comprised only Caucasian adults living in Nashville, Tennessee. The CDR3 is 15 residues long. Germline CDR1 SNHLY, CDR2 FYNNEI. Unmatched junction bases numbered 4, after V lost 6 bases and J lost 3 bases. As for this clone: What it binds is not known.

The assay was immunoSEQ multiplex PCR, and TCRdb's table has in-frame clones only and misses some. Of 1.6 million or so clones listed, about 98.5% are singletons. This sequence joins TRBV2 and TRBJ2-7; 14 bases fit TRBD2. Material: naive CD4+ T cells sorted from blood. Subset in this sample: CD45RA+ positively selected. The TCR sequence derives from a man between 25 and 39 years old in good health. CDR3 region: CASSRLAGGIYEQYF. The CDR3 DNA sequence: TGTGCCAGCAGCAGACTAGCGGGGGGGATCTACGAGCAGTACTTC.